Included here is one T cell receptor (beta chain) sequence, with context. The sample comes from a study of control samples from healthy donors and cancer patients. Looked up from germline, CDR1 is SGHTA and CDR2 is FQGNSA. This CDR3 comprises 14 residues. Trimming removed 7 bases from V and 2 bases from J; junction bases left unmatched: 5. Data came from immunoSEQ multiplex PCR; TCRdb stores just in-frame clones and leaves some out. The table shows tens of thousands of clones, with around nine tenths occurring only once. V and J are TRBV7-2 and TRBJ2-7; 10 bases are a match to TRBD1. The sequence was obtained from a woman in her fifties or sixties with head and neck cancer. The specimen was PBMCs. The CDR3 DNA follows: TGTGCCAGCACCGCGGGACAGGGGACCTACGAGCAGTACTTC. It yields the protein CASTAGQGTYEQYF.